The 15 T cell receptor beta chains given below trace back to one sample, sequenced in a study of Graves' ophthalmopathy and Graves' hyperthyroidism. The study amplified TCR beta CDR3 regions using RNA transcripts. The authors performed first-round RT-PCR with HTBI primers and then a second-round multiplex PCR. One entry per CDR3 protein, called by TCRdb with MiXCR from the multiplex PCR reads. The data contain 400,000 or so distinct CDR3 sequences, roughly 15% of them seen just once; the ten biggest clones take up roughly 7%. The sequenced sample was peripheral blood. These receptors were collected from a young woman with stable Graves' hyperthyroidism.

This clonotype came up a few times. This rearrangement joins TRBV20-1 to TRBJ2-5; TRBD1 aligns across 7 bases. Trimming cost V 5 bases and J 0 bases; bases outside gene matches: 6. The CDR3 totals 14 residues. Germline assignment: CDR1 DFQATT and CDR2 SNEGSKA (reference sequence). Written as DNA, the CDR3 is TGCAGTGCTTCAAGGGACAGCAACCAAGAGACCCAGTACTTC. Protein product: CSASRDSNQETQYF.

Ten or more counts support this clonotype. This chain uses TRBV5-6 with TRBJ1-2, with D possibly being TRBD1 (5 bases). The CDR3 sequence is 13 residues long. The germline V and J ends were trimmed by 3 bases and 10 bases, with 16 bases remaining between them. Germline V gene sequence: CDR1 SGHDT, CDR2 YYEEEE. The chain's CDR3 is CASSSAGTADYTF. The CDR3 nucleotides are TGTGCCAGCAGCTCCGCCGGGACCGCGGACTACACCTTC.

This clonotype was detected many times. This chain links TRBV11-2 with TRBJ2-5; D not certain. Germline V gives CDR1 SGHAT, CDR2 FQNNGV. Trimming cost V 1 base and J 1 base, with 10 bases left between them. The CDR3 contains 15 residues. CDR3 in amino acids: CASSLGPGSQETQYF. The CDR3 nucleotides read TGTGCCAGCAGCTTAGGGCCCGGATCCCAAGAGACCCAGTACTTC.

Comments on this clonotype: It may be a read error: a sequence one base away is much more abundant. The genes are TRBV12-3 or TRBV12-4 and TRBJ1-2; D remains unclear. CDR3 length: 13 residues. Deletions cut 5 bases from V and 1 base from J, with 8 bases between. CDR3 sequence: CASSVQFNYGYTF. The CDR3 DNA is TGTGCCAGCAGTGTTCAGTTTAACTATGGCTACACCTTC.

Here the CDR3 reads CASSFKQWTTGELFF. The CDR3 DNA reads TGTGCCAGCAGCTTCAAACAGTGGACCACCGGGGAGCTGTTTTTT. This chain connects TRBV7-2 to TRBJ2-2; D is unresolved. From germline, CDR1 is SGHTA and CDR2 FQGNSA. Trimming removed 3 bases at V and 4 bases at J, with 12 bases between. This CDR3 region has 15 residues.

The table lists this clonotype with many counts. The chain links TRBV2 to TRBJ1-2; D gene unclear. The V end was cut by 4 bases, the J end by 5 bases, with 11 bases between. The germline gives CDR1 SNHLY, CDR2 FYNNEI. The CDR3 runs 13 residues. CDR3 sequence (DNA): TGTGCCAGCAGTGGAGGAACGGGATATGGCTACACCTTC. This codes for CASSGGTGYGYTF.

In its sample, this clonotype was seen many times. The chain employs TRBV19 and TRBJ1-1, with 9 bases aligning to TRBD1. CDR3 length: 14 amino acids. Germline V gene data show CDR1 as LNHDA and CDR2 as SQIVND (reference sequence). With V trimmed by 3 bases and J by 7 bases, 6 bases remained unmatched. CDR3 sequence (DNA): TGTGCCAGTAGTATTACAGGGGGCGGAGGTGAAGCTTTCTTT. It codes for CASSITGGGGEAFF.

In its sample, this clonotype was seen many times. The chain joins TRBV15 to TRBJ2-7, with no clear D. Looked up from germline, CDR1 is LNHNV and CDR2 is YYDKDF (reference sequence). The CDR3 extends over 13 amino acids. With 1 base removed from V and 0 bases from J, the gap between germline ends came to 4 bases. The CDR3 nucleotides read TGTGCCACCAGCAGAGTCGGCTCCTACGAGCAGTACTTC. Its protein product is CATSRVGSYEQYF. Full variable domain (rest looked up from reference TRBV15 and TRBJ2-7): DAMVIQNPRYQVTQFGKPVTLSCSQTLNHNVMYWYQQKSSQAPKLLFHYYDKDFNNEADTPDNFQSRRPNTSFCFLDIRSPGLGDTAMYLCATSRVGSYEQYFGPGTRLTVT.

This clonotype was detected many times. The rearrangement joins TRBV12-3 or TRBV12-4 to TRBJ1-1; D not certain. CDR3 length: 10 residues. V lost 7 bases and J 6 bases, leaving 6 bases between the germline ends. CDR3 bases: TGTGCCAGCAAGGGCTCTGAAGCTTTCTTT. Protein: CASKGSEAFF.

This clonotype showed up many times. CDR3 in amino acids: CASSFLDRGEAFF. The DNA for the CDR3 is TGCGCCAGCAGCTTCCTAGACAGGGGCGAAGCTTTCTTT. The chain couples TRBV5-1 to TRBJ1-1; 8 positions match TRBD1. Trimming removed 2 bases from V and 8 bases from J; junction bases left unmatched: 5. There are 13 residues in the CDR3. Per germline, CDR1 SGHRS and CDR2 YFSETQ.

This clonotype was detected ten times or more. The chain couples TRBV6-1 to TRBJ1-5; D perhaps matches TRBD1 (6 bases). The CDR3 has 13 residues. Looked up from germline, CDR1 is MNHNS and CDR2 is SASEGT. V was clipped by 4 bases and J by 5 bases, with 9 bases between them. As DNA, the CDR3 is TGTGCCAGCAGTGCAGGGGCGCATCAGCCCCAGCATTTT. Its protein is CASSAGAHQPQHF.

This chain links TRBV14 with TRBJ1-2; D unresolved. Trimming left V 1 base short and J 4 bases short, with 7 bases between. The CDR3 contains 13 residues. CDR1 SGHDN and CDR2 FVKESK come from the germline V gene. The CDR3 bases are TGTGCCAGCAGCCAAGCCAGGCCCTATGGCTACACCTTC. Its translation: CASSQARPYGYTF.

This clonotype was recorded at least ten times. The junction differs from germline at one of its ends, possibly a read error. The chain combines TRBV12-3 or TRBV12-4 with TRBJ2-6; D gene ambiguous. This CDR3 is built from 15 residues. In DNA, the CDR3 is TGTGCCGGCAGAATTATGGGAACTGGGGCCAACGTCCTGACTTTC. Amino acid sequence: CAGRIMGTGANVLTF.

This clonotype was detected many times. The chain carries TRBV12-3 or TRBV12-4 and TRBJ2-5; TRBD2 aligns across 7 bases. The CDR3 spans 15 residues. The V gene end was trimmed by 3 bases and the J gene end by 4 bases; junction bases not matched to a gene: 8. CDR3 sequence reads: CASSFRGGTSETQYF. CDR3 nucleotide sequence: TGTGCCAGCAGTTTCCGCGGGGGAACTTCAGAGACCCAGTACTTC.

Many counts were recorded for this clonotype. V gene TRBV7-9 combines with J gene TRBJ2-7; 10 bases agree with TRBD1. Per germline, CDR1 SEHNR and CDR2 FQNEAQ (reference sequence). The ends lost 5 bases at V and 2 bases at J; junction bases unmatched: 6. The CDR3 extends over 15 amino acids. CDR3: CASSATGGAAYEQYF. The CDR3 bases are TGTGCCAGCAGCGCGACAGGGGGCGCAGCCTACGAGCAGTACTTC.